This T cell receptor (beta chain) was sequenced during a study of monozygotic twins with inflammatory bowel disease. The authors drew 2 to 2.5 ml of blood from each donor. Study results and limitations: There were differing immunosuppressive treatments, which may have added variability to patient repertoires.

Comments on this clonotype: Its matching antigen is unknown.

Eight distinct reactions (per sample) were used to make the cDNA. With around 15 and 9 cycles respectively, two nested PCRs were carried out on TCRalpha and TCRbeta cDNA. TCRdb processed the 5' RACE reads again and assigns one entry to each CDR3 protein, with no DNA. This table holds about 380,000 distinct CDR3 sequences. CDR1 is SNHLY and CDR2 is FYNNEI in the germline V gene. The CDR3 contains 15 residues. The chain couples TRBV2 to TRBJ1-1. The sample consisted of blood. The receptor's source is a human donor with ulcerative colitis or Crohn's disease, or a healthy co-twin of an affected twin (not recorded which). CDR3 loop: CASSEVRGGDTEAFF.